Following are 6 T cell receptor beta chains from one sample sequenced in a study of blood T cell repertoires in COVID-19. Only in-frame clones appear in the TCRdb table, and some are missing; sequencing was by immunoSEQ multiplex PCR. The data show hundreds of thousands of clones, approximately 90% seen once. Sequenced material: peripheral blood. The receptor set was obtained from a man aged 45-65 years with COVID-19, enrolled during active disease.

The V call is TRBV27, the J call TRBJ2-1; 9 bases are shared with TRBD1. The trim removed 5 bases at V and 4 bases at J, leaving 6 bases unmatched. The germline CDR1 and CDR2 sequences are MNHEY and SMNVEV (reference sequence). The CDR3 is 15 amino acids. CDR3 DNA: TGTGCCAGCAGTCCATGGGGACAGGGATACAATGAGCAGTTCTTC. This translates into CASSPWGQGYNEQFF.

The rearrangement uses TRBV21-1 and TRBJ1-6; no DNA check was done on the table's D call, TRBD1. TRBV21-1 is a documented pseudogene. The CDR3 length is 18 residues. This CDR3 reads CASTISGPQGPLSSPLHF. In nucleotides, the CDR3 is TGTGCCAGCACCATTTCGGGCCCTCAGGGTCCGTTGAGTTCACCCCTCCACTTT.

This clone has a single count. This chain joins TRBV2 and TRBJ1-4; the D gene is possibly TRBD1 (5 bases). The germline V gene has CDR1 SNHLY and CDR2 FYNNEI. The CDR3 has 18 amino acids. V lost 3 bases, J lost 1 base, and 18 bases lay in between. The CDR3 spells CASSDFLILRGTNEKLFF. CDR3 nucleotides: TGTGCCAGCAGTGACTTTTTAATTCTTAGGGGAACTAATGAAAAACTGTTTTTT.

The chain links TRBV5-4 to TRBJ1-4; 9 bases match TRBD1. The CDR3 covers 16 residues. J lost 6 bases, V lost 0 bases, and 6 bases had no gene match. Germline V gene sequence: CDR1 SGHNT, CDR2 YYREEE (reference sequence). CDR3 in DNA: TGTGCCAGCAGCTTGGCAACAGGGGGCAGGGATGAAAAACTGTTTTTT. Translation: CASSLATGGRDEKLFF.

The table lists this clone with a count of one. The CDR3 coding sequence is TGTGCCAGTAGTATAGGGACAGGGCACGAGCAGTACTTC. Encoded protein: CASSIGTGHEQYF. The rearrangement joins TRBV19 to TRBJ2-7, with 8 bases lining up with TRBD1. This CDR3 contains 13 residues. Germline loops: CDR1 LNHDA, CDR2 SQIVND (reference sequence). Losses at the gene ends were 1 base for V and 5 bases for J; bases not matched to a gene: 1.

The chain has TRBV20-1 and TRBJ2-1; TRBD2 matches 14 bases. CDR1 is DFQATT, CDR2 SNEGSKA, per germline (reference sequence). With V trimmed by 3 bases and J by 3 bases, 4 bases remained unmatched. This CDR3 spans 16 amino acids. The CDR3 here is CSASPTSGGGYNEQFF. As DNA, the CDR3 is TGCAGTGCTAGTCCGACTAGCGGGGGGGGCTACAATGAGCAGTTCTTC.